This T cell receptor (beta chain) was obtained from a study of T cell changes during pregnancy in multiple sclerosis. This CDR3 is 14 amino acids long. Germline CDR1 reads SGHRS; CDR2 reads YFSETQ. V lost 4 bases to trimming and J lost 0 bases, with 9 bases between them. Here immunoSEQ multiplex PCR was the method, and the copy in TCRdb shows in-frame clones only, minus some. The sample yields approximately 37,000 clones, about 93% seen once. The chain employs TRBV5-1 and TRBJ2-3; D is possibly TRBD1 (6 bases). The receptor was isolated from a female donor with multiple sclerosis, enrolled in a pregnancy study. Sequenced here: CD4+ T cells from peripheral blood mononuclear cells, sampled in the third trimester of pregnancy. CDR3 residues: CASSNGQSTDTQYF. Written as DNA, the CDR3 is TGCGCCAGCAGCAACGGACAGAGCACAGATACGCAGTATTTT.